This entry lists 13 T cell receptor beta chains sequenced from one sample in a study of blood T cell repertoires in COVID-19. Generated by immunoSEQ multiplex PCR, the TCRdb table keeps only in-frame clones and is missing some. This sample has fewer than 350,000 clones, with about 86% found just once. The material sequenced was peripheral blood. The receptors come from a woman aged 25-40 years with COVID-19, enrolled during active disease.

The CDR3, as DNA: TGCGCCAGCAGCTTGGGATCCGGCGGTCCTGGAAACACCATATATTTT. Protein: CASSLGSGGPGNTIYF. The rearrangement uses TRBV5-1 and TRBJ1-3; D unclear. CDR1 and CDR2 (germline): SGHRS, YFSETQ. Trimming shortened V by 0 bases and J by 2 bases, and 12 bases separated the two germline ends. The CDR3 has 16 amino acids. Complete variable domain (other parts from reference TRBV5-1 and TRBJ1-3): KAGVTQTPRYLIKTRGQQVTLSCSPISGHRSVSWYQQTPGQGLQFLFEYFSETQRNKGNFPGRFSGRQFSNSRSEMNVSTLELGDSALYLCASSLGSGGPGNTIYFGEGSWLTVV.

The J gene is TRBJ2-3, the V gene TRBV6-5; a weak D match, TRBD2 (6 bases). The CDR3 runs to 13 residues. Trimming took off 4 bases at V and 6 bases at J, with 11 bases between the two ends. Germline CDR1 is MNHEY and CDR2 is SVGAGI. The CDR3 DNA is TGTGCCAGCAGTTCCTTTAGCGGTGATACGCAGTATTTT. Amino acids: CASSSFSGDTQYF.

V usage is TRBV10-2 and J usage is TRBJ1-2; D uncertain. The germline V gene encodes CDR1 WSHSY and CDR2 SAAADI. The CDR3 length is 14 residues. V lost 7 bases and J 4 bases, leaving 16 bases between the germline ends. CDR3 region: CASTHRGSLYGYTF. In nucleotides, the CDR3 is TGCGCCAGCACTCATCGGGGAAGCCTCTATGGCTACACCTTC.

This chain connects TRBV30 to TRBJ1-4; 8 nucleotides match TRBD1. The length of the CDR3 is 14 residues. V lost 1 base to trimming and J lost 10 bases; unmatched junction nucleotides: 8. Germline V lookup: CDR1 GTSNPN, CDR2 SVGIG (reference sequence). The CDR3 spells CAWSAGTGGGKLFF. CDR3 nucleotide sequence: TGTGCCTGGAGTGCAGGGACAGGAGGCGGAAAACTGTTTTTT.

The CDR3 DNA reads as TGTGCCAGAAGCTCGGAAGATGGTATTACCGGGACAGGGTACGAGCAGTACTTC. This translates into CARSSEDGITGTGYEQYF. This chain uses TRBV5-3 with TRBJ2-7, with 9 nucleotides matching TRBD1. TRBV5-3 is sorted into the ORF group, with uncertain function. The CDR3 extends over 18 amino acids. V was pared by 3 bases and J by 4 bases, with 17 bases of the junction left unmatched.

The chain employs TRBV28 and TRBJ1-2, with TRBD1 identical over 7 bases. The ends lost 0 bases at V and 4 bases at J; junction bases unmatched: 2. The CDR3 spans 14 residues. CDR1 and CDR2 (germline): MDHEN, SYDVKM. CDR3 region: CASSLWGDSYGYTF. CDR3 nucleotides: TGTGCCAGCAGTTTATGGGGGGACAGCTATGGCTACACCTTC.

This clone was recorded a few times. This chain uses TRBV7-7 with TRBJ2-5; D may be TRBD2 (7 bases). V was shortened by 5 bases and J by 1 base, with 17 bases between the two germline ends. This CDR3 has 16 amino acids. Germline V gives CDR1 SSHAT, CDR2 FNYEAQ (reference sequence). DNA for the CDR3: TGTGCCAGCAGCAAAACGGGGGGCCTGGGCCAAGAGACCCAGTACTTC. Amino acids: CASSKTGGLGQETQYF.

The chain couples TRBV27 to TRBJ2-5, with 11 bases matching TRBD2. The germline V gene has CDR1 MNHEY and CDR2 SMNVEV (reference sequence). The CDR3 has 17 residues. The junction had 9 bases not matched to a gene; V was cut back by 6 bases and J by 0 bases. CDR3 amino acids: CASSPLWTSGYQETQYF. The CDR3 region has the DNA TGTGCCAGCAGCCCCTTGTGGACTAGCGGGTACCAAGAGACCCAGTACTTC.

The CDR3 DNA sequence: TGTGCCACCAGACGGGGCACGGGGGGAGGCGAGCAGTACTTC. This codes for CATRRGTGGGEQYF. The chain combines TRBV6-5 with TRBJ2-7; 7 nucleotides align to TRBD2. Germline V lookup: CDR1 MNHEY, CDR2 SVGAGI. CDR3 length: 14 amino acids. Trimming cost V 10 bases and J 6 bases; bases outside gene matches: 15.

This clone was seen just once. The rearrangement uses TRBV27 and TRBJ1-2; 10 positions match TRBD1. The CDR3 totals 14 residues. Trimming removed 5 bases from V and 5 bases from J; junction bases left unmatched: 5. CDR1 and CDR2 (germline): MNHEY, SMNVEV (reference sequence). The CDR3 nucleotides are TGTGCCAGCAGTGAGACAGGGGGCAGATATGGCTACACCTTC. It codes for CASSETGGRYGYTF.

CDR3 in amino acids: CASSPNTGELFF. The CDR3 coding sequence is TGTGCCAGCAGCCCTAACACCGGGGAGCTGTTTTTT. The chain joins TRBV27 to TRBJ2-2; D not resolved. CDR3 length equals 12 residues. Deletions cut 6 bases from V and 2 bases from J, with 4 bases between. In germline, CDR1 is MNHEY, CDR2 SMNVEV (reference sequence).

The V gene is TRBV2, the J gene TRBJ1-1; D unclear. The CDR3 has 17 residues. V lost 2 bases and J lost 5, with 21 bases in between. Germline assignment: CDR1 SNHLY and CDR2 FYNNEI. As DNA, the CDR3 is TGTGCCAGCAGTGAACCGACGGACCTTTTTGGGGAGACTGAAGCTTTCTTT. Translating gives CASSEPTDLFGETEAFF.

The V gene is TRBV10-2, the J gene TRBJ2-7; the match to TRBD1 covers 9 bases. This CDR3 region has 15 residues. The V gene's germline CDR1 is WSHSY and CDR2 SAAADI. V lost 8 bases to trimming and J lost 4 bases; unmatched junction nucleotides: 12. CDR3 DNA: TGCGCCAGCTCACGTCCGGGACAGGGAGGGTACGAGCAGTACTTC. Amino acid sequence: CASSRPGQGGYEQYF.